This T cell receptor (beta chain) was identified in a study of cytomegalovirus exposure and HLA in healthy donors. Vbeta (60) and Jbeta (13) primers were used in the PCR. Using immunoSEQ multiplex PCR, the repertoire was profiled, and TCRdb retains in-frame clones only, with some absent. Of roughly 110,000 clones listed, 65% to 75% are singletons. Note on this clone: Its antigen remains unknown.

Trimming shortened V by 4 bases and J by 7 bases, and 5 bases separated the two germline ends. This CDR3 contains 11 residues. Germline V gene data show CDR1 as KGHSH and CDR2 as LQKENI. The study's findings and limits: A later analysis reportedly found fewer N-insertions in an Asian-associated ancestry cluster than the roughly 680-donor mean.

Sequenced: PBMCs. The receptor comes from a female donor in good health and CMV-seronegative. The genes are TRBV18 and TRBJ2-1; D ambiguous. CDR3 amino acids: CASSRNNEQFF. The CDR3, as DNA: TGTGCCAGCTCACGTAATAATGAGCAGTTCTTC.